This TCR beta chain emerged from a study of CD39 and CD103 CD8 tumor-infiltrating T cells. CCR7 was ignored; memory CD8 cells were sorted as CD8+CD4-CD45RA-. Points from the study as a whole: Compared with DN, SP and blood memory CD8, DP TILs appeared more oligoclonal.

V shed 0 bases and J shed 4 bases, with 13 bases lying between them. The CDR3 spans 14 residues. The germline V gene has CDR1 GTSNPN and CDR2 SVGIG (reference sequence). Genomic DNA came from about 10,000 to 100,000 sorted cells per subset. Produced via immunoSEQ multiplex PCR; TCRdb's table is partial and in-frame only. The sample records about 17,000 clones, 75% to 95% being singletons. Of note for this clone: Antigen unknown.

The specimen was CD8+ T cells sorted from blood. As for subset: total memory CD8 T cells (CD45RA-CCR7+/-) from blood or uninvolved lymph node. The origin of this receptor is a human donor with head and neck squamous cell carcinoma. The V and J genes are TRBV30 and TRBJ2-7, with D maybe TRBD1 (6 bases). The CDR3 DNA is TGTGCCTGGAGTGTGGGACACGGTGGGTACGAGCAGTACTTC. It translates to CAWSVGHGGYEQYF.